This T cell receptor beta chain was recovered during a study of cytotoxic CD8 clonotypes in ibrutinib-treated CLL. Overall study findings and caveats: The clonality rise at ibrutinib response reflected private clonotype expansion. Clonality, elevated at ibrutinib response, dropped back toward baseline at progression.

Target depth was 1 in 200,000 to 1 in 1 million T cells, about 10x per clonotype. Here immunoSEQ multiplex PCR was the method, and the copy in TCRdb shows in-frame clones only, minus some. Here the sample spans approximately 300,000 clones, approximately 80% being singletons. J gave up 3 bases and V 6 bases, and 6 bases lay outside the gene matches. The germline CDR1 and CDR2 sequences are SNHLY and FYNNEI. The CDR3 extends over 14 amino acids. The sample holds a few counts of this clone. Its antigen remains unidentified. The clonotype comes from a human donor with chronic lymphocytic leukemia. This specimen consisted of PBMCs, obtained before ibrutinib treatment. The chain couples TRBV2 to TRBJ2-7; TRBD1 matches at 9 bases. CDR3 bases: TGTGCCAGCAGAAAACAGGGGGCTCACTACGAGCAGTACTTC. Translation gives CASRKQGAHYEQYF.